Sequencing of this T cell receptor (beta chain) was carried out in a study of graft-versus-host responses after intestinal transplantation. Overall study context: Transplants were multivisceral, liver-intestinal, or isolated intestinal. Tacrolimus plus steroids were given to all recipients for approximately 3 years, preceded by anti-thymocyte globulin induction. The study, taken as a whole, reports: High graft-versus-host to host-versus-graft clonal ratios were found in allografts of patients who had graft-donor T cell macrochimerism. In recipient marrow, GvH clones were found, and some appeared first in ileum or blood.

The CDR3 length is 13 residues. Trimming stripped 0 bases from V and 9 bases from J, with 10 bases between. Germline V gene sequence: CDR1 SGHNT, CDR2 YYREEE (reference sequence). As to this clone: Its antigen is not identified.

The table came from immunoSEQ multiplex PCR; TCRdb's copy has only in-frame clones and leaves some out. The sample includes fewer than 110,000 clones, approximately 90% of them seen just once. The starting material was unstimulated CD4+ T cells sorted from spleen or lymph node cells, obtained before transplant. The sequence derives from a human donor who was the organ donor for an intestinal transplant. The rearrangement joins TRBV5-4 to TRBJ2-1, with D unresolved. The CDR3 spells CASSLGPPGEQFF. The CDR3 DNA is TGTGCCAGCAGCTTGGGTCCACCCGGTGAGCAGTTCTTC.